This TCR beta chain is drawn from a study of cytotoxic CD8 clonotypes in ibrutinib-treated CLL. Looking at the study overall: Patient counts were about twelve relapsed/refractory, more than 14 treatment-naive and some 17 IGHV unmutated. Responses: roughly 25 partial, 2 complete; after median about 68 months, roughly 15 stayed remitted, some 12 progressed. When averaged across all of the samples, the counts came to some 250,000 productive templates and more than 85,000 productive rearrangements.

The sequencing depth, 1 in 200,000 to 1 in 1 million T cells, was the target. The method was immunoSEQ multiplex PCR; TCRdb's version includes in-frame clones alone and lacks a portion of them. Among some 15,000 clones listed, less than 70% were seen once. V was trimmed by 2 bases and J by 0 bases, leaving 11 bases between them. Germline loops: CDR1 SGHRS, CDR2 YFSETQ. This CDR3 has 16 amino acids. The receptor was derived from a human donor with chronic lymphocytic leukemia. The sample in question was PBMCs, obtained before ibrutinib treatment. The V and J genes are TRBV5-1 and TRBJ2-2; no definite D call. CDR3 bases: TGCGCCAGCAGCTTTTCTCTCCGGTCGAACACCGGGGAGCTGTTTTTT. Translating it yields CASSFSLRSNTGELFF.